The 21 T cell receptor beta chains given below trace back to one sample, sequenced in a study of tumor and adjacent non-tumor tissue in lung cancer. The library came from three nested PCR rounds adapted from ARM-PCR protocols. TCRdb fed the multiplex PCR reads into MiXCR, producing one record per CDR3 protein. Of 120,000 or so distinct CDR3 sequences detected, about 66% appear once; the ten largest clones hold more than 10%. RNA was extracted from bulk tissue without any cell sorting. The sample comprised lung tumor tissue. These receptors were obtained from a young man with non-small cell lung cancer.

With respect to this clonotype: Because it lacks the conserved phenylalanine or tryptophan at the end, this CDR3 is likely a read error. CDR3 bases: TGTAGTGCTAGAGATGAGCGGGGAAGGAAGACCCAGTACATC. It translates to CSARDERGRKTQYI. The chain couples TRBV20-1 to TRBJ2-5; 7 bases match TRBD2. The CDR3 has 14 amino acids. CDR1 and CDR2 from the germline V gene are DFQATT and SNEGSKA (reference sequence).

Comments on this clonotype: The junction does not match germline at one end; this may be a read error. The chain carries TRBV7-9 and TRBJ2-5; the match to TRBD2 covers 9 bases. The CDR3 totals 17 residues. Germline V gene lookup returns CDR1 SEHNR and CDR2 FQNEAQ (reference sequence). CDR3 sequence (DNA): TGTGTCAGCAGCTTAGATTGGATTAGCGGGGGAGTGGAGACCCAGTACTTC. This translates into CVSSLDWISGGVETQYF.

Comment on this clonotype: One junction end does not reproduce the germline sequence, and a read error may be involved. The CDR3 loop reads CASSLSGAAYGYTF. The CDR3, as DNA: TGCGCCAGCAGTTTAAGCGGGGCTGCTTATGGCTACACTTTC. The chain links TRBV12-3 or TRBV12-4 to TRBJ1-2; a weak D match, TRBD1 (5 bases). This CDR3 spans 14 amino acids.

This clonotype appeared a few times. Germline and junction disagree at one end, which may indicate a read error. The chain links TRBV6-1 to TRBJ2-7; D is perhaps TRBD2 (5 bases). This CDR3 region has 12 residues. From germline, CDR1 is MNHNS and CDR2 SASEGT. CDR3 sequence reads: CASSRGSYGQCF. CDR3 nucleotides: TGTGCCAGCAGTAGAGGGTCCTACGGGCAGTGCTTC.

CDR3 sequence reads: CASTLSRDRPQHF. The CDR3 DNA follows: TGTGCCAGCACCCTGTCTCGCGATCGGCCCCAGCATTTT. The chain uses TRBV12-3 or TRBV12-4 and TRBJ1-5; no firm D call. This CDR3 is built from 13 residues. V lost 7 bases and J 9 bases, leaving 16 bases between the germline ends.

This clonotype was seen ten or more times. This sequence joins TRBV4-1 and TRBJ2-7; 8 bases map to TRBD1. With V trimmed by 1 base and J by 2 bases, 4 bases remained unmatched. In germline, CDR1 is MGHRA, CDR2 YSYEKL. The CDR3 spans 15 residues. CDR3 sequence reads: CASSQASGQAYEQYF. The CDR3 bases are TGCGCCAGCAGCCAAGCCTCGGGACAGGCCTACGAGCAGTACTTC.

On this clonotype: A much larger clone sits a single nucleotide away, making a read error possible. This chain joins TRBV7-2 and TRBJ2-5, with D unclear. Germline values: CDR1 SGHTA, CDR2 FQGNSA. The CDR3 length is 12 residues. The CDR3 sequence is CASSSGREIQYF. The DNA for the CDR3 is TGTGCCAGCAGCTCGGGTAGAGAGATCCAGTACTTC.

CDR3 bases: TGTGCCAGCAGCTGGACTCAAGAGCAGTTCTTC. It is translated as CASSWTQEQFF. J is TRBJ2-1 and V is TRBV7-2; the D gene is possibly TRBD2 (5 bases). The CDR3 is 11 residues long. Germline V CDR1 and CDR2: SGHTA, FQGNSA. Trimming removed 4 bases at V and 10 bases at J, with 8 bases between.

Of note for this clonotype: A read error may explain this, as a much larger clone is one base away. This sequence joins TRBV6-5 and TRBJ1-1; possibly TRBD1 for D (5 bases). Germline lookup yields CDR1 MNHEY and CDR2 SVGAGI. Trimming cost V 6 bases and J 4 bases, with 15 bases left between them. The CDR3 length is 14 residues. The CDR3 nucleotides read TGTGCCAGCAGCCGCATGAGGGGTTGCACTGAAGCTTTCTTT. Residues: CASSRMRGCTEAFF.

This CDR3 is CASSPLGDNFYEQYF. The CDR3 DNA follows: TGTGCCAGCAGCCCCCTTGGGGACAACTTCTACGAGCAGTACTTC. The chain links TRBV5-5 to TRBJ2-7, with D possibly matching TRBD1 (6 bases). The ends were cut back, 4 bases at V and 3 bases at J, with 17 bases in the middle. Germline assignment: CDR1 SGHKS and CDR2 YYEKEE (reference sequence). CDR3 size: 15 residues.

For this clonotype: A much larger clone differs by one base, so this may be a read error. The DNA for the CDR3 is TGCAGCGCTGTAGGACAGGGGCAACGTGAGCAGTTCTTC. Its translation is CSAVGQGQREQFF. The chain recombines TRBV29-1 with TRBJ2-1, with TRBD1 identical over 9 bases. This CDR3 spans 13 amino acids. J was trimmed by 9 bases and V by 7 bases; bases with no gene match: 10. Germline V gives CDR1 SQVTM, CDR2 ANQGSEA.

To note about this clonotype: This sequence may be a read error, since a much larger clone differs from it by one base. The chain joins TRBV4-1 to TRBJ1-2; D not certain. The CDR3 loop spans 15 amino acids. The germline V gene has CDR1 MGHRA and CDR2 YSYEKL. This CDR3 reads CVSSQLFRQEYGYTF. The CDR3 region has the DNA TGCGTCAGCAGCCAATTGTTTCGGCAGGAGTATGGCTACACCTTC.

The table lists this clonotype with a count of one. A much larger clone sits a single nucleotide away, making a read error possible. This chain joins TRBV20-1 and TRBJ2-5; TRBD2 matches at 8 bases. The CDR3 covers 13 residues. CDR1 and CDR2 (germline): DFQATT, SNEGSKA (reference sequence). CDR3 bases: TGCATTGCTAGCCCAGCGGGGGCGGAGACCCAGTACTTC. Protein: CIASPAGAETQYF.

The gene calls are TRBV20-1 and TRBJ1-5; D is undetermined. This CDR3 comprises 12 residues. Trimming cost V 3 bases and J 4 bases, with 7 bases left between them. Germline V lookup: CDR1 DFQATT, CDR2 SNEGSKA (reference sequence). In DNA, the CDR3 is TGCAGTGCTAGGAAGGGAAATCAGCCCCAGCATTTT. Translation gives CSARKGNQPQHF.

On this clonotype itself: Since no conserved phenylalanine or tryptophan closes the CDR3, a read error is the likely cause. The chain recombines TRBV20-1 with TRBJ1-6; TRBD1 might be the D (5 bases). Germline CDR1 DFQATT, CDR2 SNEGSKA (reference sequence). The CDR3 covers 14 residues. Trimming stripped 3 bases from V and 10 bases from J, with 16 bases between. CDR3 loop: CSASYAGSQSPLHI. CDR3 DNA: TGCAGTGCTAGCTACGCAGGGAGTCAGTCACCCCTCCACATT.

The J gene is TRBJ2-1, the V gene TRBV6-2 or TRBV6-3; 10 bases match TRBD2. Trimming at V came to 7 bases and at J to 7 bases, leaving 10 bases not matched to a gene. The germline gives CDR1 MNHEY, CDR2 SVGEGT. This CDR3 is 15 amino acids long. DNA for the CDR3: TGTGCCAGCAAAAGCGGGGGGGCGACGTCGAATGAGCAGTTCTTC. Translation: CASKSGGATSNEQFF.

Notes on this clonotype: One junction end disagrees with the germline gene, perhaps due to a read error. The chain carries TRBV11-1 and TRBJ2-1; D call uncertain. Germline values: CDR1 SGHAT, CDR2 FQDESV (reference sequence). The CDR3 is made up of 15 amino acids. The chain's CDR3 is CPSSPTPSSYNEQFF. The DNA of the CDR3 is TGTCCCAGCAGCCCGACTCCTAGCTCCTACAATGAGCAGTTCTTC.

This clonotype was detected once. One junction end disagrees with the germline gene, perhaps due to a read error. V gene TRBV5-5 combines with J gene TRBJ2-4; D is possibly TRBD1 or TRBD2 (6 bases each). Germline assignment: CDR1 SGHKS and CDR2 YYEKEE (reference sequence). This CDR3 has 17 amino acids. For the CDR3, the DNA is TGTGCCAGCAGCCCTCGGGACATTTTACTAGCCAAAAGCATTCAGTACTTC. This translates into CASSPRDILLAKSIQYF. The variable domain in full, completed from reference TRBV5-5 and TRBJ2-4, reads DAGVTQSPTHLIKTRGQQVTLRCSPISGHKSVSWYQQVLGQGPQFIFQYYEKEERGRGNFPDRFSARQFPNYSSELNVNALLLGDSALYLCASSPRDILLAKSIQYFGAGTRLSVL.

This clonotype has ten or more counts. The CDR3: CSADPRGLDTQYF. The CDR3 nucleotides read TGCAGTGCCGACCCACGGGGTTTGGATACGCAGTATTTT. The rearrangement joins TRBV20-1 to TRBJ2-3, with D perhaps TRBD2 (5 bases). Trimming removed 6 bases at V and 6 bases at J, with 16 bases between. Germline CDR1 reads DFQATT; CDR2 reads SNEGSKA (reference sequence). The CDR3 is made up of 13 amino acids.

Regarding this clonotype: This may be a read error: a much more frequent sequence differs by one nucleotide. The chain combines TRBV12-3 or TRBV12-4 with TRBJ2-3; 9 bases agree with TRBD2. The CDR3 loop spans 16 amino acids. The CDR3 protein is CASSRHSGGRSDMQYF. CDR3 in DNA: TGTGCCAGCAGCCGCCACAGCGGGGGGAGGTCAGATATGCAGTATTTT.

In regard to this clonotype: This clone may be a read error of a much larger clone one base away. The rearrangement links TRBV29-1 to TRBJ2-1, with D perhaps being TRBD1 or TRBD2 (5 bases each). The CDR3 contains 14 residues. Trimming pared 6 bases from V and 5 bases from J, leaving 17 bases between. CDR1 and CDR2 from the germline V gene are SQVTM and ANQGSEA. CDR3 nucleotide sequence: TGCAGCGTATCGAGGCTGGGGGTCAACAATGAGCAGTTCTTC. Translating it yields CSVSRLGVNNEQFF.